This T cell receptor (beta chain) was recorded in a study of T cell responses to AZD1222 COVID-19 vaccine. Study-wide findings and caveats: White British donors predominated, females outnumbered males, and clonal diversity was possibly underestimated.

As concerns this clone: Its antigen is still unknown.

CDR1 and CDR2 (germline): LNHDA, SQIVND (reference sequence). The CDR3 spans 13 residues. The V end lost 5 bases, the J end lost 10 bases, and 12 bases lay between the germline ends. Sequencing used immunoSEQ multiplex PCR; TCRdb keeps in-frame clones, though not all of them. The repertoire holds about 90,000 clones, with roughly 90% as singletons. The chain uses TRBV19 and TRBJ1-6, with no clear D. The sequencing here drew on peripheral blood, taken 28 days after the second AZD1222 dose. This TCR derives from an adult who received the AZD1222 COVID-19 vaccine. The CDR3 spells CASSQGPNSPLHF. CDR3 DNA: TGTGCCAGTAGTCAAGGACCGAACTCACCCCTCCACTTT.